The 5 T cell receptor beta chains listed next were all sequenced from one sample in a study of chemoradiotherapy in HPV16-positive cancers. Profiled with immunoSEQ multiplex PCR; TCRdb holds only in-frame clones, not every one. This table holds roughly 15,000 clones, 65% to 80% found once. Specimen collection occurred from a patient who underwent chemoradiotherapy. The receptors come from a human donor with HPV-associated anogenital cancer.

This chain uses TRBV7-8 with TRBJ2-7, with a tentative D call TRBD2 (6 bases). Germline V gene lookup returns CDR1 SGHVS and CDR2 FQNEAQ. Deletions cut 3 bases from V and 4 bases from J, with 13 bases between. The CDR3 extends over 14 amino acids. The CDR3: CASSFRGTGYEQYF. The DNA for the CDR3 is TGTGCCAGCAGCTTTCGCGGGACGGGATACGAGCAGTACTTC.

The CDR3 coding sequence is TGTGCCAGCAGTGGTCTAGGGGAGGGCGGGAGTTCTACCGGGGAGCTGTTTTTT. Protein sequence: CASSGLGEGGSSTGELFF. The chain couples TRBV6-1 to TRBJ2-2; 7 bases fit TRBD2. Germline V gene sequence: CDR1 MNHNS, CDR2 SASEGT. This CDR3 spans 18 amino acids. V gave up 4 bases and J gave up 5 bases; unmatched junction bases: 16.

CDR3 sequence: CASTPQWGGYNEQFF. As DNA, the CDR3 is TGTGCCAGCACCCCTCAATGGGGGGGATACAATGAGCAGTTCTTC. This chain links TRBV27 with TRBJ2-1; TRBD2 matches 7 bases. This CDR3 comprises 15 residues. Trimming at V came to 7 bases and at J to 4 bases, leaving 10 bases not matched to a gene. Germline-derived CDR1 and CDR2 are MNHEY and SMNVEV (reference sequence).

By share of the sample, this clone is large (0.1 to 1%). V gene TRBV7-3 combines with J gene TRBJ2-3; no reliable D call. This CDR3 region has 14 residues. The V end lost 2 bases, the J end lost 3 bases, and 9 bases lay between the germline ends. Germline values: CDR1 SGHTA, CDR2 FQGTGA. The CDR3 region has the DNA TGTGCCAGCAGCTTATCTATCGGAACAGATACGCAGTATTTT. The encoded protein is CASSLSIGTDTQYF.

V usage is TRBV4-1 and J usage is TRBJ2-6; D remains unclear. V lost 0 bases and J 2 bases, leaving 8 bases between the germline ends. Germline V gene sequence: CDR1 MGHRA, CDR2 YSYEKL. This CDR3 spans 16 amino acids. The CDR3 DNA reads TGCGCCAGCAGCCAAGAAGGTGGAACTGGGGCCAACGTCCTGACTTTC. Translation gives CASSQEGGTGANVLTF.